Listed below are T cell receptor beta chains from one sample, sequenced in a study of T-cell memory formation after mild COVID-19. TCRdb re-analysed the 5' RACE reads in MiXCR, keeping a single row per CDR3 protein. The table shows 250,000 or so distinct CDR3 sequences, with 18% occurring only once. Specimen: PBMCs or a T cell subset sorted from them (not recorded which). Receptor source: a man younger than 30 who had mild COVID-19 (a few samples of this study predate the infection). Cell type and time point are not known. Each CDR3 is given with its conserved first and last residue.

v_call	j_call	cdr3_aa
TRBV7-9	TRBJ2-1	CASSGQGSKNEQFF
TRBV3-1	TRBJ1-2	CASSPRTVYGYTF
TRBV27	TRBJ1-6	CASSPWGPATLHF
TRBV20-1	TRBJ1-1	CSAGDTEAFF
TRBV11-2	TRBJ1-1	CASSLGMTGYTEAFF
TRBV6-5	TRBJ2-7	CASSFLSGVGEQYF
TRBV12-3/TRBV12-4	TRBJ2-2	CASTQGGNTGELFF
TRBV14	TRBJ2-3	CASSHGEGTDTQYF
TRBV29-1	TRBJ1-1	CSVEGGQNTEAFF
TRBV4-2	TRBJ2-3	CASSQTQGRILTDTQYF
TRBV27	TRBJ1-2	CASSLSYTPNGYTF
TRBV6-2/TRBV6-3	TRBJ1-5	CASSPRDGRADQPQHF
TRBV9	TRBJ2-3	CASSVGGGPSSDTQYF
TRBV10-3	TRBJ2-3	CATREPSTDTQYF
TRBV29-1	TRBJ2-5	CSGCFAETQYF
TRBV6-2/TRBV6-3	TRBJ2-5	CASSYYRGHQETQYF
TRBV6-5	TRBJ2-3	CASSLGGVGTDTQYF
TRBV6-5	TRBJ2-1	CASSRGVAVYNEQFF
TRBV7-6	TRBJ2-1	CASSFSTGIYNEQFF
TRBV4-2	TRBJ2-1	CASSASGGHYNEQFF
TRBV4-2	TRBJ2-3	CASSQGAAGFTDTQYF
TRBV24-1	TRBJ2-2	CATSDPRTAGELFF
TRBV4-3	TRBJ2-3	CASSQDLDRVADTQYF
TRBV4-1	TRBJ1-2	CASSHHTEDGYTF
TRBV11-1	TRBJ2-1	CASSFYGTGYNEQFF
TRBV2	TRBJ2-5	CASSRTTSGETQYF
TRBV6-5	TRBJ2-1	CASSSGTDSYNEQFF
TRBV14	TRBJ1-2	CASSPPADSFYGYTF
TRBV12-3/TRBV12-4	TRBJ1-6	CASNLQNNSPLHF
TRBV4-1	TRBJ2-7	CASSQGGTVLYGEQYF
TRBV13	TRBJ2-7	CASSLGGTPSYEQYF
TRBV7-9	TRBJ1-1	CASSTRQGPNTEAFF
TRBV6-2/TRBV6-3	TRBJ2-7	CASSYRTDEQYF
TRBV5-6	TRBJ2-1	CASSSTGEMRPFF
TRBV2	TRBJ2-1	CASKTSGAVF
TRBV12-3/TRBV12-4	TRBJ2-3	CASSLGHGGESGRDTQYF
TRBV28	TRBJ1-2	CASSDQASYGYTF
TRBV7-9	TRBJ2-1	CASDGQQNEQFF
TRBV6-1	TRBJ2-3	CASNRNAGTDTQYF
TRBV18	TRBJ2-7	CASSPRSTYEQYF
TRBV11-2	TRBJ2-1	CASSLVQYQGQFF
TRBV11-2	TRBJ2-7	CASSVWSDRAREQYF
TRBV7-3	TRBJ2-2	CASSLVATANTGELFF
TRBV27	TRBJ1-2	CASSRSGTKGANYGYTF
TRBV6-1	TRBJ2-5	CASSGGGSVGETQYF